This TCR beta chain derives from a study of T cell changes during pregnancy in multiple sclerosis. V lost 5 bases and J lost 2, with 4 bases in between. Germline V gene sequence: CDR1 LGHNA, CDR2 YSLEER. The CDR3 is 13 residues long. Some clones are missing from TCRdb's copy, which holds only in-frame ones; the method was immunoSEQ multiplex PCR. The profile shows about 16,000 clones, around 95% of them singletons. This TCR derives from a female donor with multiple sclerosis, enrolled in a pregnancy study. The rearrangement links TRBV4-3 to TRBJ2-6; D is unresolved. The input for sequencing was peripheral blood, taken in the third trimester of pregnancy. The CDR3 coding sequence is TGCGCCAGCAGCAACACTGGGGCCAACGTCCTGACTTTC. Its translation is CASSNTGANVLTF.